This T cell receptor (beta chain) was recovered during a study of OX40 agonist ivuxolimab in advanced cancers. Background on the study: The study gave patients intravenous ivuxolimab at 0.01 to 10 mg/kg every 2 weeks. Patients assigned to dose escalation were diagnosed with hepatocellular carcinoma, melanoma, renal cell or head and neck cancer.

Between the trimmed V and J ends, which lost 3 bases and 4 bases, there was a span of 9 bases. Germline loops: CDR1 MNHNS, CDR2 SASEGT. This CDR3 region has 13 residues. This clone was recorded only once. Its matching antigen is unknown. General study points: At doses 0.1 to 3.0 mg/kg, CD4+ and CD8+ clones expanded.

Method: immunoSEQ multiplex PCR; TCRdb's copy keeps in-frame clones and lacks some. The sample yields roughly 59,000 clones, roughly four fifths seen once. Exclusion applied to patients with autoimmune disease history or systemic immunosuppression. The source of this sequence is an adult with an advanced solid tumor such as melanoma, head and neck, liver or kidney cancer. This chain uses TRBV6-1 with TRBJ1-1; D remains ambiguous. The sample in question was CD4+ or CD8+ T cells sorted from blood, obtained in a trial of the OX40 agonist ivuxolimab. CDR3 loop: CASSDGVGTEAFF. In nucleotides, the CDR3 is TGTGCCAGCAGTGATGGGGTAGGCACTGAAGCTTTCTTT.